The T cell receptor beta chain described here comes from a study of early T cells in non-severe SARS-CoV-2 infection. The wider study: Sequencing used unsorted whole-blood bulk RNA, so chains lack pairing.

Unique molecular identifiers (one per individual cDNA molecule) were attached. MiXCR was run by TCRdb on the 5' RACE reads, yielding one entry per CDR3 protein. Of about 60,000 distinct CDR3 sequences listed, roughly an eighth were seen once; the top ten hold roughly 9.1%. This clonotype was obtained from an adult who was a healthcare worker with PCR-confirmed SARS-CoV-2 infection or an uninfected control (not recorded which). Sequences were obtained from whole blood.

The CDR3 nucleotides read TGTGCCAGCACCCTCGGAGGGAGTGGGCCCCAGCATTTT. Encoded protein: CASTLGGSGPQHF. The rearrangement joins TRBV7-2 to TRBJ1-5; no definite D call. Germline CDR1 is SGHTA and CDR2 is FQGNSA. V dropped 7 bases and J dropped 9 bases, with 16 bases sitting between them. The CDR3 loop spans 13 amino acids.